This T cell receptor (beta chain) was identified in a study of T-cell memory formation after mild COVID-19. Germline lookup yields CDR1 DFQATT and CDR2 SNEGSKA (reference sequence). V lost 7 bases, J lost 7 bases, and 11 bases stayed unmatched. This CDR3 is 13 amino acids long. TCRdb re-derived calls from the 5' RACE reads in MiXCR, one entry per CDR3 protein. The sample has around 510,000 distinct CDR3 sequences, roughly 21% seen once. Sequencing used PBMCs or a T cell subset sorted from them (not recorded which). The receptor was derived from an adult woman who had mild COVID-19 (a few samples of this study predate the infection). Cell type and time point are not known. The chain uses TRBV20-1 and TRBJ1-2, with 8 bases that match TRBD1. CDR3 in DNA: TGCAGTGTTCCGGACAGGGATCGAAGTGGCTACACCTTC. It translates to CSVPDRDRSGYTF.